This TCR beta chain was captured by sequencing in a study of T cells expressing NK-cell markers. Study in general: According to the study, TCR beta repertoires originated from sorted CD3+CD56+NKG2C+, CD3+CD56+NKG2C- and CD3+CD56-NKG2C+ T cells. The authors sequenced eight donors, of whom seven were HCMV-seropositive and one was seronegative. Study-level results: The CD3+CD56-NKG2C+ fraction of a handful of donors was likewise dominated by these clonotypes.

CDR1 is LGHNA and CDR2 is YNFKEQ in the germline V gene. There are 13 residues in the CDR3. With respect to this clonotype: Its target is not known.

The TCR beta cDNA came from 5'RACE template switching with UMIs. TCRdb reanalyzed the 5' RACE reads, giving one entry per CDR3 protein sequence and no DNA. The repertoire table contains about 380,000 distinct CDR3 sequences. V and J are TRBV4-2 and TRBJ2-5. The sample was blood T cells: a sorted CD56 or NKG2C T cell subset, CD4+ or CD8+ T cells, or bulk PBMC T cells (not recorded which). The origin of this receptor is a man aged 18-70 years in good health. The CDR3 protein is CASSQEEGKTQYF.